This T cell receptor beta chain was captured in a study of monozygotic twins with inflammatory bowel disease. TCRdb re-called the 5' RACE reads and shows each CDR3 protein once, DNA omitted. This listing includes around 410,000 distinct CDR3 sequences. Sample: blood. The TCR sequence derives from a human donor with ulcerative colitis or Crohn's disease, or a healthy co-twin of an affected twin (not recorded which).

CDR3 sequence: CASRGLAGGSYNEQFF. The rearrangement joins TRBV5-1 to TRBJ2-1; as DNA is missing, the TRBD2 call by TCRdb cannot be tested. CDR3 length: 16 residues. Looked up from germline, CDR1 is SGHRS and CDR2 is YFSETQ.